This TCR beta chain was identified in a study of blood T cell repertoires in COVID-19. For the study at large: Donors in the United States, Italy and Spain gave samples during acute or convalescent COVID-19. In each case, the material was cDNA or gDNA derived from T cells, B-cell-depleted T cells, or PBMCs.

Seattle patients were enrolled while actively infected and followed longitudinally. In the authors' methods: Using reference gene primer amplification, nucleated cell counts were estimated. Libraries were prepared by immunoSEQ multiplex PCR; TCRdb keeps only in-frame clonotypes and omits some of them. The V and J calls and clone size are taken from that table; D and trimming were inferred from the DNA. The repertoire holds about 250,000 clones, with nearly 90% as singletons. Germline V lookup: CDR1 LNHDA, CDR2 SQIVND (reference sequence). The V and J ends lost 1 base and 10 bases respectively, with 5 bases between them. The CDR3 has 11 amino acids.

The receptor was isolated from a woman in her sixties or seventies with COVID-19, enrolled during active disease. Sequenced input: peripheral blood. V and J are TRBV19 and TRBJ2-1; no firm D call. The CDR3 reads CASSIVSEQFF. CDR3 DNA: TGTGCCAGTAGTATAGTGAGCGAGCAGTTCTTC.